This T cell receptor beta chain appears in the sequencing data of a study of T-cell memory formation after mild COVID-19. TCRdb analysed the 5' RACE reads with MiXCR anew, one entry per CDR3 protein. The table records 470,000 or so distinct CDR3 sequences, over 15% of them present only once. Findings of the study overall: Clones from the second wave (peaking day 37) had unconfirmed SARS-CoV-2 specificity.

Comment on this clonotype: Its specificity is not known.

CDR1 LGHNA and CDR2 YSLEER come from the germline V gene. The V segment lost 0 bases and the J segment 11 bases; nucleotides outside the gene matches: 11. The CDR3 has 16 amino acids. V gene TRBV4-3 combines with J gene TRBJ2-1, with 9 bases that match TRBD2. The receptor comes from an adult woman who had mild COVID-19 (a few samples of this study predate the infection). Cell type and time point are not known. The sample consisted of PBMCs or a T cell subset sorted from them (not recorded which). The DNA for the CDR3 is TGCGCCAGCAGCCAAGACTCGCGGGAGGGCCCATATCAGCAGTTCTTC. It codes for CASSQDSREGPYQQFF.